The clone carrying this T cell receptor beta chain came up many times. This specimen comes from a study of T cell repertoires in cytomegalovirus infection. TCRdb reprocessed the reads with MiXCR, giving one entry per CDR3 protein. The table lists 450,000 to 650,000 distinct CDR3 sequences, more than 20% of them singletons. The J segment lost 2 bases and the V segment lost 1 base, leaving 7 bases of the junction unmatched. Germline assignment: CDR1 SGHTA and CDR2 FQGNSA. The CDR3 has 17 amino acids. Specimen: PBMCs. The sequence was collected from a human donor in good health (CMV status not recorded). Some clones in this sample may be carry-over from other donors' samples. This chain connects TRBV7-2 to TRBJ2-7, with TRBD2 identical over 11 bases. The CDR3 DNA sequence: TGTGCCAGCAGCTTAGGTCCTAGCGGGAGGAAACCCTACGAGCAGTACGTC. Protein: CASSLGPSGRKPYEQYV.